The text below deals with one TCR beta chain. These data come from a study of control samples from healthy donors and cancer patients. The repertoire was sequenced with immunoSEQ multiplex PCR; TCRdb's copy has only in-frame clones and lacks some. The data contain roughly 220,000 clones, roughly 94% of them singletons. CDR3 length: 16 residues. Germline CDR1 MNHNS, CDR2 SASEGT. The J segment lost 4 bases and the V segment lost 4 bases, leaving 9 bases of the junction unmatched. The chain carries TRBV6-1 and TRBJ1-4; 7 nucleotides agree with TRBD1. The sequenced sample consisted of blood. The receptor comes from a man aged 45-65 years in good health. The DNA for the CDR3 is TGTGCCAGCAGTGGGCCATTGGGACAGAGTAATGAAAAACTGTTTTTT. It codes for CASSGPLGQSNEKLFF.